These 18 T cell receptor beta chains originate from one sample sequenced in a study of human T cells and chemical hapten exposure. Time point given: patch test 2, 6 weeks after DPC sensitization. Stated treatment: therapeutic diphenylcyclopropenone sensitization with weekly scalp DPC. MiXCR, applied by TCRdb to the RACE reads, yields one record per CDR3 protein. Counted here are approximately 85,000 distinct CDR3 sequences, 10% occurring once; the ten biggest clones make up 2% to 3%. Sequenced here: whole blood, sampled in connection with sensitization to the hapten diphenylcyclopropenone (DPC). The receptors shown here come from a woman younger than 45 with alopecia areata. Some clones in this sample may be carry-over from other donors' samples.

This clonotype was seen more than once but under ten times. This chain uses TRBV10-3 with TRBJ2-1; D possibly corresponds to TRBD2 (5 bases). The V gene lost 8 bases and the J gene lost 5 bases, with 7 bases spanning the gap. Germline-derived CDR1 and CDR2 are ENHRY and SYGVKD. The CDR3 runs to 11 residues. The CDR3: CAIAGHNEQFF. CDR3 coding DNA: TGTGCCATCGCGGGTCACAATGAGCAGTTCTTC.

J is TRBJ2-7 and V is TRBV29-1; D unresolved. Germline V lookup: CDR1 SQVTM, CDR2 ANQGSEA. The germline V and J ends were trimmed by 4 bases and 8 bases, with 3 bases remaining between them. This CDR3 is 8 amino acids long. The CDR3 here is CSVGKQYF. CDR3 in DNA: TGCAGCGTTGGGAAGCAGTACTTC.

The rearrangement joins TRBV6-1 to TRBJ2-5, with a tentative D call TRBD2 (5 bases). The germline gives CDR1 MNHNS, CDR2 SASEGT. V lost 5 bases and J 4 bases, leaving 17 bases between the germline ends. This CDR3 has 15 residues. The CDR3 bases are TGTGCCAGCAGTACGGGATCAACCCGATCAGAGACCCAGTACTTC. This translates into CASSTGSTRSETQYF.

This clonotype has at least ten counts. The chain carries TRBV29-1 and TRBJ1-1, with D unclear. This CDR3 has 12 amino acids. Germline-derived CDR1 and CDR2 are SQVTM and ANQGSEA. Between the trimmed V and J ends, which lost 7 bases and 3 bases, there was a span of 12 bases. This CDR3 reads CSARLGDTEAFF. The CDR3 nucleotides read TGCAGCGCTCGCCTGGGAGACACTGAAGCTTTCTTT.

This clonotype has a count of ten or more. The chain employs TRBV14 and TRBJ2-3; D is ambiguous. The V and J ends lost 1 base and 4 bases respectively, with 9 bases between them. Per germline, CDR1 SGHDN and CDR2 FVKESK. This CDR3 region has 14 residues. CDR3 loop: CASSQVVRADTQYF. The CDR3 nucleotides are TGTGCCAGCAGCCAAGTCGTGCGAGCAGATACGCAGTATTTT.

The rearrangement joins TRBV5-4 to TRBJ2-7, with D uncertain. CDR3 length equals 13 residues. Germline loops: CDR1 SGHNT, CDR2 YYREEE (reference sequence). V lost 2 bases, J lost 4 bases, and 10 bases lay in between. Written as DNA, the CDR3 is TGTGCCAGCAGCTTAGGTAACTTATACGAGCAGTACTTC. This gives the protein CASSLGNLYEQYF. The complete variable domain, with remaining parts taken from reference TRBV5-4 and TRBJ2-7, reads ETGVTQSPTHLIKTRGQQVTLRCSSQSGHNTVSWYQQALGQGPQFIFQYYREEENGRGNFPPRFSGLQFPNYSSELNVNALELDDSALYLCASSLGNLYEQYFGPGTRLTVT.

This clonotype was observed a handful of times. The J gene is TRBJ2-2, the V gene TRBV6-5; 7 bases match TRBD2. From germline, CDR1 is MNHEY and CDR2 SVGAGI. J lost 2 bases, V lost 3 bases, and 9 bases had no gene match. The CDR3 has 17 residues. The CDR3 reads CASSYLGLAENTGELFF. The CDR3 DNA reads TGTGCCAGCAGTTATTTGGGTCTAGCGGAAAACACCGGGGAGCTGTTTTTT.

The sample holds many counts of this clonotype. The chain carries TRBV30 and TRBJ1-2; D is unresolved. The CDR3 length is 13 residues. V was cut by 3 bases and J by 6 bases, with 14 bases left in between. CDR1 and CDR2 from the germline V gene are GTSNPN and SVGIG (reference sequence). The DNA of the CDR3 is TGTGCCTGGAGGAGAGGAGGGAAGGATGGCTACACCTTC. Its translation is CAWRRGGKDGYTF.

There are a few counts of this clonotype. The chain has TRBV29-1 and TRBJ2-7, with D possibly matching TRBD2 (5 bases). V was clipped by 4 bases and J by 7 bases, with 17 bases between them. CDR1 and CDR2 (germline): SQVTM, ANQGSEA. The CDR3 spans 13 residues. CDR3 region: CSVAGLPTGEQYF. The CDR3 bases are TGCAGCGTTGCCGGATTACCTACGGGAGAGCAGTACTTC.

The rearrangement links TRBV5-1 to TRBJ2-5; 7 bases align to TRBD1. This CDR3 has 14 amino acids. Losses at the gene ends were 2 bases for V and 5 bases for J; bases not matched to a gene: 6. The V gene's germline CDR1 is SGHRS and CDR2 YFSETQ. CDR3 sequence reads: CASSFDRARETQYF. CDR3 nucleotides: TGCGCCAGCAGCTTCGACAGGGCCAGGGAGACCCAGTACTTC.

Ten or more counts support this clonotype. The chain links TRBV5-1 to TRBJ2-3, with D possibly matching TRBD1 (5 bases). CDR1 and CDR2 from the germline V gene are SGHRS and YFSETQ. This CDR3 spans 13 amino acids. V was trimmed by 6 bases and J by 7 bases, leaving 15 bases between them. CDR3: CASTEPRGNTQYF. The DNA of the CDR3 is TGCGCCAGCACCGAACCTAGGGGAAATACGCAGTATTTT.

This clonotype was detected ten times or more. This sequence joins TRBV7-8 and TRBJ2-3, with D possibly matching TRBD1 (5 bases). Trimming shortened V by 5 bases and J by 3 bases, and 9 bases separated the two germline ends. This CDR3 spans 13 amino acids. The germline gives CDR1 SGHVS, CDR2 FQNEAQ. CDR3: CASSKDKTDTQYF. For the CDR3, the DNA is TGTGCCAGCAGCAAGGACAAGACAGATACGCAGTATTTT.

In its sample, this clonotype was seen many times. V and J are TRBV30 and TRBJ2-7, with D unresolved. The ends were cut back, 0 bases at V and 7 bases at J, with 13 bases in the middle. The CDR3 length is 13 residues. The germline V gene encodes CDR1 GTSNPN and CDR2 SVGIG (reference sequence). The CDR3 nucleotides are TGTGCCTGGAGTGTACACAAGCTTGGGGAGCAGTACTTC. Encoded protein: CAWSVHKLGEQYF.

The chain links TRBV27 to TRBJ2-4; no clear D gene. Looked up from germline, CDR1 is MNHEY and CDR2 is SMNVEV (reference sequence). V lost 2 bases and J lost 9, with 5 bases in between. The CDR3 sequence is 11 residues long. The CDR3 DNA follows: TGTGCCAGCAGTTTAAGGTTCATTCAGTACTTC. Encoded protein: CASSLRFIQYF.

This clonotype was picked up many times. This rearrangement joins TRBV18 to TRBJ2-3; TRBD2 agrees at 7 bases. The CDR3 is 15 residues long. The germline V gene encodes CDR1 KGHSH and CDR2 LQKENI. The ends lost 3 bases at V and 0 bases at J; junction bases unmatched: 3. The CDR3 reads CASSPGLVSTDTQYF. CDR3 DNA sequence: TGTGCCAGCTCACCTGGACTAGTCAGCACAGATACGCAGTATTTT.

This clonotype was detected ten times or more. The chain recombines TRBV28 with TRBJ1-5; D is uncertain. CDR1 is MDHEN, CDR2 SYDVKM, per germline. The germline V and J ends were trimmed by 2 bases and 0 bases, with 8 bases remaining between them. CDR3 size: 15 residues. The CDR3 spells CASSLVGNSNQPQHF. The CDR3 DNA reads TGTGCCAGCAGTTTAGTGGGGAATAGCAATCAGCCCCAGCATTTT.

The CDR3 nucleotides read TGCAGCGTTGCCCTATCGACAGGGATGAACACTGAAGCTTTCTTT. This gives the protein CSVALSTGMNTEAFF. The V and J genes are TRBV29-1 and TRBJ1-1; 7 bases match TRBD1. J gave up 0 bases and V 4 bases, and 8 bases lay outside the gene matches. The CDR3 consists of 15 residues. The germline CDR1 and CDR2 sequences are SQVTM and ANQGSEA.

This clonotype showed up many times. The gene calls are TRBV29-1 and TRBJ2-3; 13 bases fit TRBD2. CDR1 and CDR2 (germline): SQVTM, ANQGSEA. The CDR3 consists of 15 residues. Losses at the gene ends were 7 bases for V and 2 bases for J; bases not matched to a gene: 6. Here the CDR3 DNA reads TGCAGCGCCGGGACTAGCGGGACCCACACAGATACGCAGTATTTT. The encoded protein is CSAGTSGTHTDTQYF.